Shown below are 8 T cell receptor beta chains from a single sample sequenced in a study of blood T cell repertoires in COVID-19. Assay used: immunoSEQ multiplex PCR; TCRdb lists only in-frame clones, some missing. The table has fewer than 250,000 clones, 83% seen once. Sequenced sample: peripheral blood. Receptors were obtained from a human donor in a cohort sampled during active COVID-19.

The chain combines TRBV9 with TRBJ2-7, with 7 bases lining up with TRBD1. The V gene end was trimmed by 0 bases and the J gene end by 6 bases; junction bases not matched to a gene: 6. Per the germline V gene, CDR1 is SGDLS and CDR2 is YYNGEE. The CDR3 loop spans 14 amino acids. CDR3 protein: CASSVAKGASEQYF. The CDR3 nucleotides are TGTGCCAGCAGCGTAGCAAAGGGGGCGAGCGAGCAGTACTTC.

This rearrangement joins TRBV19 to TRBJ1-2, with D possibly being TRBD1 (6 bases). Germline V gives CDR1 LNHDA, CDR2 SQIVND (reference sequence). The V and J ends lost 2 bases and 2 bases respectively, with 21 bases between them. The CDR3 sequence is 18 residues long. This CDR3 reads CASSIRQELGQRNYGYTF. CDR3 nucleotides: TGTGCCAGTAGTATACGTCAGGAGTTGGGACAACGAAACTATGGCTACACCTTC.

The rearrangement links TRBV6-5 to TRBJ2-7; TRBD2 agrees at 9 bases. The CDR3 is made up of 14 amino acids. V shed 5 bases and J 7 bases; nucleotides not matched to a gene: 9. The germline V gene encodes CDR1 MNHEY and CDR2 SVGAGI. The CDR3 spells CASSRAGGAQEQYF. CDR3 in DNA: TGTGCCAGCAGTCGCGCGGGAGGGGCTCAAGAGCAGTACTTC.

The chain couples TRBV5-1 to TRBJ2-5, with TRBD1 identical over 9 bases. Looked up from germline, CDR1 is SGHRS and CDR2 is YFSETQ. The CDR3 totals 15 residues. J was trimmed by 4 bases and V by 0 bases; bases with no gene match: 4. As DNA, the CDR3 is TGCGCCAGCAGCTTGGAACAGGGGGCGCGAGAGACCCAGTACTTC. Protein product: CASSLEQGARETQYF.

V is TRBV19 and J is TRBJ2-3; maybe TRBD1 (6 bases). V was cut by 0 bases and J by 3 bases, with 10 bases left in between. Germline values: CDR1 LNHDA, CDR2 SQIVND (reference sequence). The CDR3 has 15 residues. The CDR3 loop reads CASSIEGHLTDTQYF. The CDR3 DNA is TGTGCCAGTAGTATAGAGGGACATTTAACAGATACGCAGTATTTT. Drawing the rest from reference TRBV19 and TRBJ2-3, the complete variable domain is DGGITQSPKYLFRKEGQNVTLSCEQNLNHDAMYWYRQDPGQGLRLIYYSQIVNDFQKGDIAEGYSVSREKKESFPLTVTSAQKNPTAFYLCASSIEGHLTDTQYFGPGTRLTVL.

Points on this clone: The junction differs from germline at one of its ends, possibly a read error. The chain employs TRBV7-2 and TRBJ2-5; tentatively, D is TRBD2 (5 bases). Germline V lookup: CDR1 SGHTA, CDR2 FQGNSA. This CDR3 is built from 13 residues. For the CDR3, the DNA is TGTGCCAGCAGCTCACCGACTAAAGAGGCCCAGTACTTC. It translates to CASSSPTKEAQYF. The full variable domain, in which reference TRBV7-2 and TRBJ2-5 provide the parts outside the CDR3, is GAGVSQSPSNKVTEKGKDVELRCDPISGHTALYWYRQSLGQGLEFLIYFQGNSAPDKSGLPSDRFSAERTGGSVSTLTIQRTQQEDSAVYLCASSSPTKEAQYFGPGTRLLVL.

The genes are TRBV19 and TRBJ1-3; the D is unclear. The CDR3 extends over 16 amino acids. Trimming cost V 4 bases and J 5 bases, with 18 bases left between them. Germline V gene lookup returns CDR1 LNHDA and CDR2 SQIVND (reference sequence). The CDR3 region is CASSTAASTGRNTIYF. DNA of the CDR3: TGTGCCAGTAGTACCGCGGCTTCGACGGGAAGAAACACCATATATTTT.

The chain carries TRBV11-1 and TRBJ2-7; possibly TRBD1 for D (5 bases). The germline V gene encodes CDR1 SGHAT and CDR2 FQDESV (reference sequence). Trimming pared 3 bases from V and 6 bases from J, leaving 12 bases between. The CDR3 consists of 13 residues. The CDR3 loop is CASSFRQGIEQYF. CDR3 nucleotide sequence: TGTGCCAGCAGCTTTAGGCAGGGTATCGAGCAGTACTTC.